These 32 T cell receptor beta chains originate from one sample sequenced in a study of patients and donors after allogeneic stem cell transplantation. TCRdb fed the RT-PCR reads into MiXCR, producing one record per CDR3 protein. The data show about 960,000 distinct CDR3 sequences, with approximately 18% seen just once and approximately 5.9% held by the top ten. The specimen was blood, either unsorted or a sorted T cell fraction (not recorded which). The receptor source for this set is a human donor who was either an allogeneic HSCT recipient or a stem cell or donor lymphocyte infusion donor (not recorded which). It is not recorded whose cells these are; they may come from a transplant donor.

Written as DNA, the CDR3 is TGTGCCAGCAGACGACTAGCGGGATTGAGCTCTGGGGCCAACGTCCTGACTTTC. Protein: CASRRLAGLSSGANVLTF. The gene calls are TRBV6-2 or TRBV6-3 and TRBJ2-6; 11 bases align to TRBD2. Germline CDR1 MNHEY, CDR2 SVGEGT. The CDR3 runs 18 residues. Trimming removed 6 bases from V and 0 bases from J; junction bases left unmatched: 7.

The chain combines TRBV9 with TRBJ1-2; D is perhaps TRBD1 (6 bases). Germline V gives CDR1 SGDLS, CDR2 YYNGEE. The CDR3 is made up of 13 amino acids. V lost 2 bases to trimming and J lost 4 bases, with 9 bases between them. The CDR3 DNA sequence: TGTGCCAGCAGCGTGGGGGGCAGCTATGGCTACACCTTC. Protein: CASSVGGSYGYTF.

The gene calls are TRBV27 and TRBJ2-3; possibly TRBD2 for D (5 bases). Germline assignment: CDR1 MNHEY and CDR2 SMNVEV (reference sequence). CDR3 length: 15 amino acids. Trimming cost V 3 bases and J 0 bases, with 10 bases left between them. The CDR3 loop is CASSFLTGSTDTQYF. The CDR3 nucleotides are TGTGCCAGCAGTTTTCTCACGGGGAGCACAGATACGCAGTATTTT.

The chain links TRBV14 to TRBJ2-5, with 8 positions matching TRBD1. Trimming at V came to 5 bases and at J to 1 base, leaving 6 bases not matched to a gene. Germline values: CDR1 SGHDN, CDR2 FVKESK. The CDR3 is 15 residues long. The CDR3 region has the DNA TGTGCCAGCAGCTGGGGACAGGATCTCCAAGAGACCCAGTACTTC. Translation gives CASSWGQDLQETQYF.

The genes are TRBV20-1 and TRBJ2-2, with D perhaps TRBD2 (5 bases). The CDR3 consists of 13 residues. The germline V gene has CDR1 DFQATT and CDR2 SNEGSKA (reference sequence). Trimming took 3 bases from V and 8 from J, leaving 13 bases between them. CDR3: CSASGPTGGELFF. The CDR3 region has the DNA TGCAGTGCTAGCGGACCGACGGGAGGGGAGCTGTTTTTT.

The CDR3, as DNA: TGTGCCAGCAGACTAGGGGGACGCCCCACAGATACGCAGTATTTT. Translating it yields CASRLGGRPTDTQYF. The chain carries TRBV7-6 and TRBJ2-3, with a possible D match to TRBD1 (6 bases). The CDR3 sequence is 15 residues long. V lost 6 bases, J lost 2 bases, and 15 bases lay in between. Germline CDR1 reads SGHVS; CDR2 reads FNYEAQ.

This clonotype was counted only a few times. As DNA, the CDR3 is TGTGCCAGCAGCCGTCGCACAGATACGCAGTATTTT. Translation gives CASSRRTDTQYF. This chain joins TRBV6-6 and TRBJ2-3; the D is unclear. The CDR3 consists of 12 residues. The V gene's germline CDR1 is MNHNY and CDR2 SVGAGI (reference sequence). V was trimmed by 6 bases and J by 1 base, leaving 5 bases between them.

This clonotype was seen a handful of times. This chain links TRBV10-3 with TRBJ2-1, with D hard to call. The CDR3 consists of 11 residues. Trimming left V 4 bases short and J 7 bases short, with 5 bases between. CDR1 and CDR2 (germline): ENHRY, SYGVKD. As DNA, the CDR3 is TGTGCCATCAGTGGGCAAAATGAGCAGTTCTTC. Protein product: CAISGQNEQFF.

This chain links TRBV9 with TRBJ2-1; 7 nucleotides agree with TRBD1. The germline gives CDR1 SGDLS, CDR2 YYNGEE. The CDR3 is 15 amino acids. Trimming removed 4 bases from V and 5 bases from J; junction bases left unmatched: 9. CDR3 coding DNA: TGTGCCAGCAGCTTACGACAGGGAGCTCACAATGAGCAGTTCTTC. Its translation is CASSLRQGAHNEQFF.

This clonotype has ten or more counts. This chain uses TRBV12-3 or TRBV12-4 with TRBJ2-2; the D gene is possibly TRBD2 (5 bases). Trimming shortened V by 5 bases and J by 6 bases, and 10 bases separated the two germline ends. The CDR3 consists of 13 residues. CDR3 amino acids: CASSPTRAGELFF. The CDR3 bases are TGTGCCAGCAGTCCCACGCGGGCCGGGGAGCTGTTTTTT.

V gene TRBV20-1 combines with J gene TRBJ1-2, with D unclear. There are 13 residues in the CDR3. The V end lost 1 base, the J end lost 2 bases, and 8 bases lay between the germline ends. Germline-derived CDR1 and CDR2 are DFQATT and SNEGSKA (reference sequence). The CDR3 DNA is TGCAGTGCTAGAGGGACGGTGAACTATGGCTACACCTTC. It encodes CSARGTVNYGYTF.

The sample holds many counts of this clonotype. The rearrangement links TRBV20-1 to TRBJ1-2; D may be TRBD1 (6 bases). CDR1 is DFQATT and CDR2 is SNEGSKA in the germline V gene (reference sequence). The ends were cut back, 2 bases at V and 0 bases at J, with 16 bases in the middle. CDR3 length equals 16 residues. Written as DNA, the CDR3 is TGCAGTGCTAGAAAGGCGGGGGCAAGGTCTAACTATGGCTACACCTTC. This sequence encodes CSARKAGARSNYGYTF.

A few counts support this clonotype. The V and J genes are TRBV10-3 and TRBJ2-5, with 9 bases that match TRBD2. The CDR3 consists of 15 residues. Unmatched junction bases numbered 7, after V lost 3 bases and J lost 5 bases. Germline lookup yields CDR1 ENHRY and CDR2 SYGVKD. Here the CDR3 DNA reads TGTGCCATCAGTGATCCGGGACTAGCTACGGAGACCCAGTACTTC. It specifies CAISDPGLATETQYF.

The rearrangement links TRBV27 to TRBJ1-1, with a weak D call TRBD1 (5 bases). V lost 0 bases and J 6 bases, leaving 11 bases between the germline ends. The CDR3 sequence is 14 residues long. Germline CDR1 and CDR2: MNHEY and SMNVEV (reference sequence). This CDR3 reads CASSLSGEVPEAFF. In nucleotides, the CDR3 is TGTGCCAGCAGTTTATCGGGGGAGGTCCCTGAAGCTTTCTTT.

CDR3 DNA: TGCGCCAGCAGCTTGTGGATCGGCCTAGCGGGAGGGAACCAAGAGACCCAGTACTTC. Amino acid sequence: CASSLWIGLAGGNQETQYF. V usage is TRBV5-1 and J usage is TRBJ2-5, with TRBD2 identical over 12 bases. Germline V gene sequence: CDR1 SGHRS, CDR2 YFSETQ. This CDR3 has 19 amino acids. After removal of 1 base from V and 0 bases from J, the junction contained 10 bases not matched to a gene.

The J gene is TRBJ1-1, the V gene TRBV5-4, with 9 positions matching TRBD1. The CDR3 covers 15 residues. CDR1 and CDR2 from the germline V gene are SGHNT and YYREEE (reference sequence). V lost 4 bases and J lost 4; bases outside the gene matches: 8. The CDR3 region is CASSPAGTGTTEAFF. CDR3 DNA sequence: TGTGCCAGCAGCCCAGCCGGGACAGGGACCACTGAAGCTTTCTTT.

The table lists this clonotype with a few counts. The V call is TRBV6-1, the J call TRBJ1-6, with no clear D. The V end lost 9 bases, the J end lost 6 bases, and 12 bases lay between the germline ends. Germline V gene sequence: CDR1 MNHNS, CDR2 SASEGT. The CDR3 totals 13 residues. The CDR3 region is CASHWGSNSPLHF. The DNA for the CDR3 is TGTGCCAGTCACTGGGGAAGTAATTCACCCCTCCACTTT.

The rearrangement joins TRBV9 to TRBJ2-6; no firm D call. The CDR3 is made up of 15 amino acids. The germline V gene has CDR1 SGDLS and CDR2 YYNGEE. Trimming shortened V by 3 bases and J by 0 bases, and 7 bases separated the two germline ends. In DNA, the CDR3 is TGTGCCAGCAGCGCCCGGAACTCTGGGGCCAACGTCCTGACTTTC. The encoded protein is CASSARNSGANVLTF.

The chain joins TRBV7-9 to TRBJ1-3; TRBD1 agrees at 9 bases. The CDR3 extends over 16 amino acids. Germline V gives CDR1 SEHNR, CDR2 FQNEAQ (reference sequence). With V trimmed by 6 bases and J by 4 bases, 10 bases remained unmatched. The CDR3 loop reads CASRPAGTGLGNTIYF. The CDR3, as DNA: TGTGCCAGCAGGCCGGCCGGGACAGGGCTCGGAAACACCATATATTTT. Using reference TRBV7-9 and TRBJ1-3 for the parts outside the CDR3, the full variable domain is DTGVSQNPRHKITKRGQNVTFRCDPISEHNRLYWYRQTLGQGPEFLTYFQNEAQLEKSRLLSDRFSAERPKGSFSTLEIQRTEQGDSAMYLCASRPAGTGLGNTIYFGEGSWLTVV.

V and J are TRBV10-3 and TRBJ1-1, with 9 bases aligning to TRBD1. V was pared by 6 bases and J by 1 base, with 6 bases of the junction left unmatched. The CDR3 extends over 15 amino acids. CDR1 and CDR2 from the germline V gene are ENHRY and SYGVKD. For the CDR3, the DNA is TGTGCCATCAGATTGACAGGGGGTGGGAACACTGAAGCTTTCTTT. Protein product: CAIRLTGGGNTEAFF.

The chain recombines TRBV5-1 with TRBJ2-7, with 7 nucleotides matching TRBD2. This CDR3 has 16 amino acids. Per the germline V gene, CDR1 is SGHRS and CDR2 is YFSETQ. Trimming removed 4 bases from V and 0 bases from J; junction bases left unmatched: 10. CDR3 residues: CASSTERGPYSYEQYF. CDR3 bases: TGCGCCAGCAGCACCGAGCGGGGACCCTACTCCTACGAGCAGTACTTC.

This clonotype has more than one count but fewer than ten. The chain joins TRBV5-1 to TRBJ2-7; TRBD2 agrees at 10 bases. V shed 4 bases and J 4 bases; nucleotides not matched to a gene: 2. Germline assignment: CDR1 SGHRS and CDR2 YFSETQ. This CDR3 is 13 amino acids long. The CDR3 DNA reads TGCGCCAGCAGCGCTAGCGGGAGTTACGAGCAGTACTTC. Translating it yields CASSASGSYEQYF. Looking up the rest from reference TRBV5-1 and TRBJ2-7 gives the full variable domain: KAGVTQTPRYLIKTRGQQVTLSCSPISGHRSVSWYQQTPGQGLQFLFEYFSETQRNKGNFPGRFSGRQFSNSRSEMNVSTLELGDSALYLCASSASGSYEQYFGPGTRLTVT.

The chain carries TRBV5-5 and TRBJ1-1; D gene uncertain. V was shortened by 0 bases and J by 0 bases, with 6 bases between the two germline ends. The length of the CDR3 is 14 residues. Germline lookup yields CDR1 SGHKS and CDR2 YYEKEE (reference sequence). The CDR3 DNA follows: TGTGCCAGCAGCTTGGATTGGGTGAACACTGAAGCTTTCTTT. This codes for CASSLDWVNTEAFF.

This clonotype came up a few times. V is TRBV5-1 and J is TRBJ1-1; 7 bases fit TRBD1. CDR3 size: 15 residues. V shed 0 bases, J shed 4 bases, and the junction held 6 bases outside the gene matches. Per the germline V gene, CDR1 is SGHRS and CDR2 is YFSETQ. The CDR3 DNA sequence: TGCGCCAGCAGCTTGGGACAGACAGGGCGCACTGAAGCTTTCTTT. Encoded protein: CASSLGQTGRTEAFF.

The chain has TRBV7-8 and TRBJ1-5; perhaps TRBD1 as D (6 bases). The CDR3 is made up of 17 amino acids. Deletions cut 4 bases from V and 2 bases from J, with 18 bases between. Germline lookup yields CDR1 SGHVS and CDR2 FQNEAQ. The CDR3 DNA follows: TGTGCCAGCAGCTACTACCAACAGGGCTTGGGCAATCAGCCCCAGCATTTT. Amino acid sequence: CASSYYQQGLGNQPQHF. The variable domain in full, completed from reference TRBV7-8 and TRBJ1-5, reads GAGVSQSPRYKVAKRGQDVALRCDPISGHVSLFWYQQALGQGPEFLTYFQNEAQLDKSGLPSDRFFAERPEGSVSTLKIQRTQQEDSAVYLCASSYYQQGLGNQPQHFGDGTRLSIL.

There are a few counts of this clonotype. The CDR3 region is CASSLGGWGASTDTQYF. Written as DNA, the CDR3 is TGTGCCAGCAGCTTAGGAGGGTGGGGGGCAAGCACAGATACGCAGTATTTT. The chain employs TRBV7-8 and TRBJ2-3; tentatively, D is TRBD1 or TRBD2 (6 bases each). CDR3 length equals 17 residues. Germline V lookup: CDR1 SGHVS, CDR2 FQNEAQ. Trimming pared 1 base from V and 0 bases from J, leaving 14 bases between. Using reference TRBV7-8 and TRBJ2-3 for the parts outside the CDR3, the full variable domain is GAGVSQSPRYKVAKRGQDVALRCDPISGHVSLFWYQQALGQGPEFLTYFQNEAQLDKSGLPSDRFFAERPEGSVSTLKIQRTQQEDSAVYLCASSLGGWGASTDTQYFGPGTRLTVL.

This clonotype has more than one count but fewer than ten. V is TRBV20-1 and J is TRBJ1-1; perhaps TRBD1 as D (6 bases). Germline lookup yields CDR1 DFQATT and CDR2 SNEGSKA (reference sequence). The CDR3 covers 13 residues. Deletions cut 1 base from V and 0 bases from J, with 6 bases between. CDR3 amino acids: CSARGDMNTEAFF. The CDR3 DNA reads as TGCAGTGCTAGAGGGGACATGAACACTGAAGCTTTCTTT.

This clonotype was picked up a small number of times. The chain joins TRBV24-1 to TRBJ2-3; 10 bases align to TRBD2. V shed 0 bases and J 4 bases; nucleotides not matched to a gene: 3. There are 16 residues in the CDR3. From germline, CDR1 is KGHDR and CDR2 SFDVKD. The CDR3 here is CATSDLLAGDSDTQYF. DNA of the CDR3: TGTGCCACCAGTGATTTGCTAGCGGGAGACTCAGATACGCAGTATTTT.

CDR3 DNA: TGTGCCAGCAGTTACGACATATCCTACGAGCAGTACTTC. The encoded protein is CASSYDISYEQYF. This rearrangement joins TRBV6-5 to TRBJ2-7; D is unclear. The CDR3 is made up of 13 amino acids. Trimming left V 2 bases short and J 1 base short, with 6 bases between. CDR1 and CDR2 from the germline V gene are MNHEY and SVGAGI.

This clonotype was counted many times. The chain links TRBV20-1 to TRBJ1-4, with 8 nucleotides matching TRBD1. The CDR3 contains 15 residues. V was clipped by 3 bases and J by 4 bases; unmatched bases: 7. The germline CDR1 and CDR2 sequences are DFQATT and SNEGSKA (reference sequence). CDR3 DNA sequence: TGCAGTGCTAGTTTATCGACAGGGGTTAATGAAAAACTGTTTTTT. Encoded protein: CSASLSTGVNEKLFF.

This clonotype was recorded at least ten times. This chain connects TRBV20-1 to TRBJ1-3; D is unresolved. CDR3 length equals 10 residues. V was clipped by 5 bases and J by 3 bases, with 2 bases between them. The germline V gene encodes CDR1 DFQATT and CDR2 SNEGSKA (reference sequence). The CDR3 loop is CSALGNTIYF. The DNA of the CDR3 is TGCAGTGCTCTTGGAAACACCATATATTTT.

The genes are TRBV4-2 and TRBJ2-3; the match to TRBD1 covers 8 bases. Germline-derived CDR1 and CDR2 are LGHNA and YNFKEQ. Trimming took 4 bases from V and 0 from J; bases not matched to a gene: 6. The CDR3 is made up of 16 amino acids. CDR3 in amino acids: CASSLGWDRSTDTQYF. DNA of the CDR3: TGTGCCAGCAGCCTGGGCTGGGACAGGAGCACAGATACGCAGTATTTT.